Shown below are 10 T cell receptor beta chains from a single sample sequenced in a study of blood T cell repertoires in COVID-19. Libraries were prepared by immunoSEQ multiplex PCR; TCRdb keeps only in-frame clonotypes and omits some of them. The data show fewer than 500,000 clones, 88% seen once. The sequencing input was PBMCs or T cells enriched from blood (not recorded which). The source is a woman younger than 45 with acute COVID-19.

J is TRBJ1-5 and V is TRBV4-3, with D hard to call. V lost 0 bases and J 7 bases, leaving 7 bases between the germline ends. The CDR3 runs 13 residues. CDR1 and CDR2 (germline): LGHNA, YSLEER. CDR3 coding DNA: TGCGCCAGCAGCCAAGATCCCCAACAGCCCCAGCATTTT. Amino acids: CASSQDPQQPQHF.

In DNA, the CDR3 is TGTGCCAGCAGCTTGGTGGGAACAGGGGGTAACTATGGCTACACCTTC. Translating gives CASSLVGTGGNYGYTF. The chain employs TRBV5-6 and TRBJ1-2; 8 bases fit TRBD1. V dropped 0 bases and J dropped 1; count of bases not matched to a gene: 5. The germline V gene encodes CDR1 SGHDT and CDR2 YYEEEE. The CDR3 is made up of 16 amino acids.

V and J are TRBV24-1 and TRBJ2-1; D perhaps matches TRBD1 (6 bases). From germline, CDR1 is KGHDR and CDR2 SFDVKD. CDR3 size: 17 residues. Trimming shortened V by 7 bases and J by 8 bases, and 26 bases separated the two germline ends. DNA for the CDR3: TGTGCCACCAGATCGCCCGACAGGCGGCGGGCCGTGGATGAGCAGTTCTTC. Amino acid sequence: CATRSPDRRRAVDEQFF.

This chain joins TRBV5-1 and TRBJ1-2, with 7 positions matching TRBD1. The germline V gene has CDR1 SGHRS and CDR2 YFSETQ. The V and J ends lost 4 bases and 2 bases, in that order; junction bases with no gene match: 5. CDR3 size: 14 residues. The DNA of the CDR3 is TGCGCCAGCAGCGGAGGGGGCCCGAACTATGGCTACACCTTC. Translation gives CASSGGGPNYGYTF.

The chain combines TRBV5-1 with TRBJ1-1; D not resolved. This CDR3 is 13 amino acids long. Trimming took off 4 bases at V and 4 bases at J, with 11 bases between the two ends. In germline, CDR1 is SGHRS, CDR2 YFSETQ. The CDR3 nucleotides read TGCGCCAGCAGCCCATGGGGAGCCACTGAAGCTTTCTTT. It translates to CASSPWGATEAFF.

The V and J genes are TRBV5-5 and TRBJ2-1, with TRBD2 matching over 8 bases. Per germline, CDR1 SGHKS and CDR2 YYEKEE (reference sequence). V was pared by 0 bases and J by 3 bases, with 2 bases of the junction left unmatched. The CDR3 contains 15 residues. The CDR3 region is CASSLDGTSYNEQFF. As DNA, the CDR3 is TGTGCCAGCAGCTTGGACGGGACTAGCTACAATGAGCAGTTCTTC. Based on the CDR3 plus reference TRBV5-5 and TRBJ2-1, the full variable domain is DAGVTQSPTHLIKTRGQQVTLRCSPISGHKSVSWYQQVLGQGPQFIFQYYEKEERGRGNFPDRFSARQFPNYSSELNVNALLLGDSALYLCASSLDGTSYNEQFFGPGTRLTVL.

The chain has TRBV25-1 and TRBJ1-2; D gene ambiguous. Germline CDR1 is MGHDK and CDR2 is SYGVNS. The ends were cut back, 5 bases at V and 10 bases at J, with 17 bases in the middle. The CDR3 contains 13 residues. The CDR3 DNA reads TGTGCCAGCAGTCCCCAAGGGAACGGGAACTACACCTTC. Its translation is CASSPQGNGNYTF.

This clone was recorded once. V usage is TRBV13 and J usage is TRBJ1-6; TRBD1 might be the D (6 bases). V lost 5 bases and J lost 6, with 17 bases in between. The CDR3 has 16 amino acids. Germline CDR1 PRHDT, CDR2 FYEKMQ (reference sequence). The CDR3 here is CASSPQGRSPNSPLHF. For the CDR3, the DNA is TGTGCCAGCAGCCCACAGGGTCGGTCCCCTAATTCACCCCTCCACTTT.

This chain joins TRBV2 and TRBJ2-1, with a possible D match to TRBD2 (6 bases). This CDR3 has 14 amino acids. Per the germline V gene, CDR1 is SNHLY and CDR2 is FYNNEI. V dropped 3 bases and J dropped 12 bases, with 18 bases sitting between them. The CDR3 DNA is TGTGCCAGCAGTGACCCCGCGGGGATTCTAGGGCAGTTCTTC. It is translated as CASSDPAGILGQFF.

V gene TRBV10-3 combines with J gene TRBJ2-7, with 7 positions matching TRBD1. Per the germline V gene, CDR1 is ENHRY and CDR2 is SYGVKD. The CDR3 runs 13 residues. V trimming: 11 bases; J trimming: 2 bases; junction bases outside the gene matches: 9. The chain's CDR3 is CAATGEVPYEQYF. The CDR3 DNA follows: TGTGCCGCCACAGGGGAAGTGCCCTACGAGCAGTACTTC.